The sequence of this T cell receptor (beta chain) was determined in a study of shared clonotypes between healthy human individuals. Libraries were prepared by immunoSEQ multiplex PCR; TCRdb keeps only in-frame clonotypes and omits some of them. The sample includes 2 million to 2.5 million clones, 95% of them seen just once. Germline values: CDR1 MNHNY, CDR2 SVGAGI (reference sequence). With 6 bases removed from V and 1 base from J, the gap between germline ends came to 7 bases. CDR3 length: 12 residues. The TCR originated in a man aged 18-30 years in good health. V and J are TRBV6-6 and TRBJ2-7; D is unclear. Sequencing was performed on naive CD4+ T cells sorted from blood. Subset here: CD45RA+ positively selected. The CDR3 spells CASRISSYEQYF. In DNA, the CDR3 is TGTGCCAGCAGAATTAGTTCCTACGAGCAGTACTTC.